This passage covers 24 T cell receptor beta chains from one sample sequenced in a study of cytotoxic CD8 clonotypes in ibrutinib-treated CLL. Clones were read by immunoSEQ multiplex PCR, and TCRdb kept only the in-frame ones, dropping some. Of more than 140,000 clones listed, approximately 75% are singletons. The sample here was PBMCs, taken after 12 months of ibrutinib treatment. The receptors derive from a human donor with chronic lymphocytic leukemia.

The chain carries TRBV20-1 and TRBJ2-7; D gene uncertain. Trimming shortened V by 1 base and J by 7 bases, and 5 bases separated the two germline ends. The CDR3 loop spans 10 amino acids. Germline CDR1 is DFQATT and CDR2 is SNEGSKA (reference sequence). The CDR3 DNA is TGCAGTGCTAGAGGCGCGGAGCAGTACTTC. It encodes CSARGAEQYF.

The chain joins TRBV5-1 to TRBJ1-2; 7 nucleotides line up with TRBD1. There are 14 residues in the CDR3. From germline, CDR1 is SGHRS and CDR2 YFSETQ. Germline trimming cut 4 bases from V and 4 bases from J; bases unmatched to any gene: 7. The CDR3 nucleotides are TGCGCCAGCAGCAAGGACAGGAACCCCTATGGCTACACCTTC. Translating it yields CASSKDRNPYGYTF.

The V gene is TRBV7-2, the J gene TRBJ2-7; weak D call: TRBD2 (6 bases). V lost 1 base to trimming and J lost 9 bases, with 19 bases between them. CDR3 size: 15 residues. Germline CDR1 reads SGHTA; CDR2 reads FQGNSA. The CDR3 reads CASSLGDLPRPGQYF. CDR3 coding DNA: TGTGCCAGCAGCTTAGGGGACTTACCCCGACCTGGGCAGTACTTC.

This clone was detected a few times. This rearrangement joins TRBV28 to TRBJ1-4; 8 nucleotides agree with TRBD1. The CDR3 covers 16 residues. The germline V gene encodes CDR1 MDHEN and CDR2 SYDVKM. The V segment lost 5 bases and the J segment 7 bases; nucleotides outside the gene matches: 12. Here the CDR3 reads CASSPGGLESGEKLFF. In DNA form, the CDR3 reads TGTGCCAGCAGTCCAGGGGGCCTGGAGAGTGGTGAAAAACTGTTTTTT.

The gene calls are TRBV27 and TRBJ2-7, with TRBD2 matching over 7 bases. The V gene end was trimmed by 6 bases and the J gene end by 0 bases; junction bases not matched to a gene: 23. CDR3 length equals 20 residues. From germline, CDR1 is MNHEY and CDR2 SMNVEV (reference sequence). CDR3 nucleotide sequence: TGTGCCAGCAGCCGAACTCGACCCGGGACTACCACCATGGTCTCCTACGAGCAGTACTTC. Translating gives CASSRTRPGTTTMVSYEQYF.

The count of this clone is one. The V call is TRBV5-4, the J call TRBJ2-7; D could derive from TRBD1 or TRBD2 (5 bases each). CDR1 and CDR2 (germline): SGHNT, YYREEE (reference sequence). The CDR3 has 14 amino acids. V was cut by 4 bases and J by 2 bases, with 13 bases left in between. The CDR3 DNA sequence: TGTGCCAGCAGCCTCCGGGACGGAACCTACGAGCAGTACTTC. It codes for CASSLRDGTYEQYF.

The J gene is TRBJ2-7, the V gene TRBV9; TRBD1 aligns across 7 bases. The length of the CDR3 is 17 residues. Germline CDR1 SGDLS, CDR2 YYNGEE. The J segment lost 6 bases and the V segment lost 2 bases, leaving 17 bases of the junction unmatched. The DNA of the CDR3 is TGTGCCAGCAGCGTCCACCGATCCGGGACAGACGTAGGCGAGCAGTACTTC. Translated, it gives CASSVHRSGTDVGEQYF.

J is TRBJ2-5 and V is TRBV7-9, with a tentative D call TRBD2 (5 bases). The ends were cut back, 5 bases at V and 0 bases at J, with 16 bases in the middle. Germline loops: CDR1 SEHNR, CDR2 FQNEAQ (reference sequence). The CDR3 extends over 16 amino acids. The CDR3 nucleotides are TGTGCCAGCAGCCCCCGAGCGGAACCGTACCAAGAGACCCAGTACTTC. Its protein product is CASSPRAEPYQETQYF.

This rearrangement joins TRBV10-3 to TRBJ2-7, with D tentatively TRBD1 or TRBD2 (5 bases each). Per the germline V gene, CDR1 is ENHRY and CDR2 is SYGVKD. Trimming pared 6 bases from V and 0 bases from J, leaving 9 bases between. The CDR3 spans 13 residues. The CDR3 loop reads CAIRGDDSYEQYF. CDR3 in DNA: TGTGCCATCAGGGGGGATGACTCCTACGAGCAGTACTTC.

J is TRBJ2-4 and V is TRBV1; the DNA was not compared with TRBD1, the D call given in the table. TRBV1 is listed as a pseudogene. The CDR3 has 16 amino acids. The CDR3 DNA is TGCACCAGCAGCCAAGAGAAACAGATAGCCAAAAACATTCAGTACTTC. This translates into CTSSQEKQIAKNIQYF.

Only a few counts were recorded for this clone. The chain employs TRBV11-3 and TRBJ2-7; D is ambiguous. Germline V gene data show CDR1 as SGHNT and CDR2 as YENEEA. Trimming pared 6 bases from V and 2 bases from J, leaving 14 bases between. The CDR3 totals 14 residues. The CDR3 here is CASSSFSLPYEQYF. DNA for the CDR3: TGTGCCAGCAGTTCATTTTCACTTCCCTACGAGCAGTACTTC.

The V call is TRBV27, the J call TRBJ2-1; the D gene is possibly TRBD2 (5 bases). This CDR3 comprises 14 residues. The germline CDR1 and CDR2 sequences are MNHEY and SMNVEV (reference sequence). The germline V and J ends were trimmed by 10 bases and 9 bases, with 22 bases remaining between them. This chain's CDR3 is CATVVGGRGIEQFF. The CDR3 DNA follows: TGTGCCACCGTCGTGGGTGGGAGAGGAATTGAGCAGTTCTTC.

The rearrangement uses TRBV30 and TRBJ1-2, with 7 bases identical to TRBD1. CDR1 and CDR2 (germline): GTSNPN, SVGIG (reference sequence). This CDR3 contains 12 residues. J gave up 6 bases and V 0 bases, and 1 base lay outside the gene matches. The CDR3, as DNA: TGTGCCTGGAGTGTGACAGGGAATGGCTACACCTTC. Its translation: CAWSVTGNGYTF.

This chain uses TRBV6-5 with TRBJ2-3, with D maybe TRBD2 (6 bases). The V gene lost 0 bases and the J gene lost 2 bases, with 9 bases spanning the gap. This CDR3 region has 15 residues. The germline V gene encodes CDR1 MNHEY and CDR2 SVGAGI. The DNA of the CDR3 is TGTGCCAGCAGTTACTCTTGGGGGGTCACAGATACGCAGTATTTT. Amino acids: CASSYSWGVTDTQYF.

This clone was counted between two and nine times. The junction does not match germline at one end; this may be a read error. This chain connects TRBV7-7 to TRBJ1-5; 7 nucleotides align to TRBD1. CDR1 is SSHAT and CDR2 is FNYEAQ in the germline V gene (reference sequence). The CDR3 covers 17 residues. CDR3 loop: CASSQRGGGDSHAPQHF. The CDR3 bases are TGTGCTAGCAGCCAGAGGGGAGGGGGGGACAGTCATGCCCCCCAGCATTTT. The variable domain in full, with the rest retrieved from reference TRBV7-7 and TRBJ1-5, is GAGVSQSPRYKVTKRGQDVTLRCDPISSHATLYWYQQALGQGPEFLTYFNYEAQPDKSGLPSDRFSAERPEGSISTLTIQRTEQRDSAMYRCASSQRGGGDSHAPQHFGDGTRLSIL.

This rearrangement joins TRBV27 to TRBJ2-3; 8 bases fit TRBD2. Germline assignment: CDR1 MNHEY and CDR2 SMNVEV (reference sequence). Unmatched junction bases numbered 15, after V lost 6 bases and J lost 4 bases. This CDR3 is 17 amino acids long. In DNA, the CDR3 is TGTGCCAGCAGCCGAATGCCGGGACTAGGGGCGGCAGATACGCAGTATTTT. Translated, it gives CASSRMPGLGAADTQYF.

The chain combines TRBV5-4 with TRBJ1-4; TRBD1 might be the D (5 bases). CDR3 size: 15 residues. V lost 5 bases and J lost 7, with 18 bases in between. Germline lookup yields CDR1 SGHNT and CDR2 YYREEE (reference sequence). In nucleotides, the CDR3 is TGTGCCAGCAGTCGGGGGTTTGGCAGGCGTGAAAAACTGTTTTTT. Encoded protein: CASSRGFGRREKLFF. Using reference TRBV5-4 and TRBJ1-4 for the parts outside the CDR3, the full variable domain is ETGVTQSPTHLIKTRGQQVTLRCSSQSGHNTVSWYQQALGQGPQFIFQYYREEENGRGNFPPRFSGLQFPNYSSELNVNALELDDSALYLCASSRGFGRREKLFFGSGTQLSVL.

The chain couples TRBV27 to TRBJ2-3, with D unresolved. The CDR3 runs 15 residues. Germline assignment: CDR1 MNHEY and CDR2 SMNVEV (reference sequence). V lost 6 bases and J lost 0, with 13 bases in between. The CDR3 coding sequence is TGTGCCAGCAGGGTTTTTACACTGAGCACAGATACGCAGTATTTT. It yields the protein CASRVFTLSTDTQYF.

The gene calls are TRBV5-1 and TRBJ2-5; 8 nucleotides agree with TRBD2. Germline V CDR1 and CDR2: SGHRS, YFSETQ. Trimming cost V 7 bases and J 1 base; bases outside gene matches: 6. The CDR3 is 14 residues long. CDR3 in DNA: TGCGCCAGCGTCCGGGGGGGCAGCCAAGAGACCCAGTACTTC. Protein sequence: CASVRGGSQETQYF. Full variable domain (remainder filled in from reference TRBV5-1 and TRBJ2-5): KAGVTQTPRYLIKTRGQQVTLSCSPISGHRSVSWYQQTPGQGLQFLFEYFSETQRNKGNFPGRFSGRQFSNSRSEMNVSTLELGDSALYLCASVRGGSQETQYFGPGTRLLVL.

The chain carries TRBV7-2 and TRBJ2-1; TRBD1 aligns across 12 bases. This CDR3 region has 15 residues. Germline loops: CDR1 SGHTA, CDR2 FQGNSA. The J segment lost 9 bases and the V segment lost 5 bases, leaving 8 bases of the junction unmatched. CDR3 DNA sequence: TGTGCCAGCAGCCCCCGGGGACAGGGGGCGGGTGAGCAGTTCTTC. Its translation is CASSPRGQGAGEQFF.

The chain carries TRBV7-2 and TRBJ2-7; D is uncertain. Trimming cost V 5 bases and J 0 bases, with 11 bases left between them. Germline V gene lookup returns CDR1 SGHTA and CDR2 FQGNSA. The CDR3 sequence is 14 residues long. The CDR3 reads CASSENYHSYEQYF. CDR3 DNA: TGTGCCAGCAGCGAAAACTACCACTCCTACGAGCAGTACTTC. The whole variable domain, remainder taken from reference TRBV7-2 and TRBJ2-7, is GAGVSQSPSNKVTEKGKDVELRCDPISGHTALYWYRQSLGQGLEFLIYFQGNSAPDKSGLPSDRFSAERTGGSVSTLTIQRTQQEDSAVYLCASSENYHSYEQYFGPGTRLTVT.

The V gene is TRBV7-9, the J gene TRBJ1-5, with TRBD1 matching over 9 bases. The V gene end was trimmed by 5 bases and the J gene end by 7 bases; junction bases not matched to a gene: 6. This CDR3 is 14 amino acids long. Per the germline V gene, CDR1 is SEHNR and CDR2 is FQNEAQ (reference sequence). The CDR3 DNA reads TGTGCCAGCAGCCAGACAGGGGGAGGCCAGCCCCAGCATTTT. Translated, it gives CASSQTGGGQPQHF.

The chain links TRBV30 to TRBJ1-5; D gene uncertain. With 3 bases removed from V and 7 bases from J, the gap between germline ends came to 7 bases. In germline, CDR1 is GTSNPN, CDR2 SVGIG (reference sequence). CDR3 length: 11 residues. The CDR3 protein is CAWSSGQPQHF. CDR3 in DNA: TGTGCCTGGAGCTCTGGGCAGCCCCAGCATTTT.

This clone was counted only a few times. The gene calls are TRBV5-6 and TRBJ2-7; 8 bases align to TRBD2. The trim removed 4 bases at V and 3 bases at J, leaving 6 bases unmatched. The germline V gene encodes CDR1 SGHDT and CDR2 YYEEEE. CDR3 length: 14 amino acids. In nucleotides, the CDR3 is TGTGCCAGCAGCCCGGGAGGGTCCGGCTACGAGCAGTACTTC. This codes for CASSPGGSGYEQYF.